The 23 T cell receptor beta chains in this list originate from one sample, sequenced in a study of identical twins listed by TCRdb under 2016. The method was 5' RACE. Sequencing was performed on an Illumina HiSeq 2000. The public reads were reprocessed in TCRdb via fastp at Q25 and MiXCR, keeping in-frame beta chains. Entries are consolidated by CDR3 protein sequence, retaining the most common genes and DNA. For this sample the table gives 1.5 million to 2 million distinct CDR3 sequences, of which 32% were detected only once. The ten largest clones take up around 0.25% of the sample. The source material was cord blood. The receptor set was obtained from a newborn girl in good health.

This clonotype was seen more than once but under ten times. The chain is built from TRBV7-2 and TRBJ2-3; D remains ambiguous. The CDR3 is 16 residues long. CDR1 is SGHTA, CDR2 FQGNSA, per germline. Trimming left V 2 bases short and J 0 bases short, with 12 bases between. Here the CDR3 reads CASSLYVQSSTDTQYF. The CDR3 DNA reads as TGTGCCAGCAGCTTATACGTACAGTCTAGCACAGATACGCAGTATTTT.

The chain joins TRBV20-1 to TRBJ2-1, with 9 positions matching TRBD2. The CDR3 covers 10 residues. From germline, CDR1 is DFQATT and CDR2 SNEGSKA (reference sequence). The trim removed 6 bases at V and 14 bases at J, leaving 5 bases unmatched. CDR3 region: CSAATSGEFF. CDR3 nucleotide sequence: TGCAGTGCCGCGACTAGCGGTGAGTTCTTC.

The gene calls are TRBV20-1 and TRBJ2-5; D may be TRBD1 (5 bases). The J call may be in error: the DNA end matches TRBJ2-7 better. CDR1 and CDR2 from the germline V gene are DFQATT and SNEGSKA (reference sequence). The CDR3 is made up of 13 amino acids. The CDR3 protein is CSARDRVQHEQYF. The CDR3 bases are TGCAGTGCTAGAGACAGGGTCCAGCACGAGCAGTACTTC.

In this sample, this clonotype turned up a few times. The chain has TRBV14 and TRBJ1-2, with a weak D call TRBD1 (6 bases). The CDR3 spans 15 residues. The V gene's germline CDR1 is SGHDN and CDR2 FVKESK. The germline V and J ends were trimmed by 3 bases and 4 bases, with 15 bases remaining between them. The CDR3 DNA is TGTGCCAGCAGCCAGTATCGGACAGCCACCTATGGCTACACCTTC. This encodes CASSQYRTATYGYTF.

The V gene is TRBV12-3 or TRBV12-4, the J gene TRBJ2-1, with TRBD2 as a possible D gene (5 bases). V lost 2 bases, J lost 13 bases, and 15 bases lay in between. CDR3 length equals 13 residues. CDR3 DNA sequence: TGTGCCAGCAGTTTAACTAGAACGGAGACCCAGTTCTTC. Its translation: CASSLTRTETQFF.

V is TRBV7-8 and J is TRBJ1-5; D remains unclear. Germline-derived CDR1 and CDR2 are SGHVS and FQNEAQ. The CDR3 loop spans 17 amino acids. V lost 4 bases, J lost 0 bases, and 16 bases lay in between. CDR3 nucleotides: TGTGCCAGCAGCTCAAGGGAGCGAGACTATAGCAATCAGCCCCAGCATTTT. Amino acids: CASSSRERDYSNQPQHF.

This clonotype was seen a handful of times. The chain is built from TRBV4-1 and TRBJ1-4; unclear D gene. V lost 10 bases, J lost 3 bases, and 15 bases lay in between. CDR1 is MGHRA and CDR2 is YSYEKL in the germline V gene. This CDR3 has 14 residues. The CDR3 loop reads CATARVKANEKLFF. The CDR3 DNA reads as TGCGCCACCGCAAGGGTAAAAGCTAATGAAAAACTGTTTTTT.

This clonotype was seen a handful of times. The V and J genes are TRBV6-1 and TRBJ2-1, with D possibly matching TRBD2 (6 bases). Germline-derived CDR1 and CDR2 are MNHNS and SASEGT. The CDR3 is 14 residues long. The V end was cut by 4 bases, the J end by 9 bases, with 16 bases between. The CDR3 DNA reads TGTGCCAGCAGTGGGGGACTCACCCCTTTTGAGCAGTTCTTC. Its protein product is CASSGGLTPFEQFF.

The chain links TRBV24-1 to TRBJ2-2, with 9 positions matching TRBD2. Germline V CDR1 and CDR2: KGHDR, SFDVKD. The CDR3 extends over 15 amino acids. With 3 bases clipped from V and 7 bases from J, the junction kept 5 bases outside the gene matches. CDR3 loop: CATSDRGRAGGELFF. CDR3 nucleotides: TGTGCCACCAGTGATCGCGGGAGGGCCGGCGGGGAGCTGTTTTTT.

This sequence joins TRBV4-1 and TRBJ2-4; 14 bases are shared with TRBD2. The V and J ends lost 6 bases and 12 bases, in that order; junction bases with no gene match: 7. The CDR3 is made up of 14 amino acids. The germline V gene encodes CDR1 MGHRA and CDR2 YSYEKL. As DNA, the CDR3 is TGCGCCAGCAGACCCGGGACTAGCGGGGGTGCTCAGTACTTC. Translating it yields CASRPGTSGGAQYF.

The gene calls are TRBV4-2 and TRBJ1-2; possible D gene TRBD1, 5 bases. V gave up 1 base and J gave up 12 bases, with 15 bases separating them. Germline V gene lookup returns CDR1 LGHNA and CDR2 YNFKEQ. The CDR3 runs to 13 residues. The CDR3, as DNA: TGTGCCAGCAGCCAAGGGACACGGTCTGGAAACACCTTC. Amino acid sequence: CASSQGTRSGNTF.

This clonotype was detected only a few times. V and J are TRBV6-1 and TRBJ1-5; no clear D gene. CDR1 is MNHNS, CDR2 SASEGT, per germline. The V and J ends lost 6 bases and 4 bases respectively, with 13 bases between them. This CDR3 comprises 14 residues. The DNA of the CDR3 is TGTGCCAGCAGGGCCGTTCCCTTTAATCAGCCCCAGCATTTT. Translated, it gives CASRAVPFNQPQHF.

The gene calls are TRBV12-3 or TRBV12-4 and TRBJ1-1; TRBD1 might be the D (5 bases). CDR3 length: 12 residues. V was pared by 6 bases and J by 7 bases, with 12 bases between. The CDR3 loop reads CASRKGANEAFF. The CDR3, as DNA: TGTGCCAGCAGGAAAGGGGCCAATGAAGCTTTCTTT.

J is TRBJ2-1 and V is TRBV13, with 7 nucleotides matching TRBD1. The closer fit of TRBJ2-7 to the DNA end suggests the J call may be wrong. Per the germline V gene, CDR1 is PRHDT and CDR2 is FYEKMQ (reference sequence). The CDR3 is made up of 16 amino acids. The CDR3 bases are TGTGCCAGCAGCTTGCCCGGGACAGACCCGTACAATGAGCAGTACTTC. Its translation is CASSLPGTDPYNEQYF.

The chain recombines TRBV7-6 with TRBJ2-5; D is uncertain. The tail of the sequence fits TRBJ2-7 better, so the J call may be wrong. This CDR3 has 12 amino acids. Germline CDR1 reads SGHVS; CDR2 reads FNYEAQ. CDR3 in DNA: TGTGCCAGCAGCTTAGTGTCTAGCGAGCAGTACTTC. Translating gives CASSLVSSEQYF.

V usage is TRBV20-1 and J usage is TRBJ2-1; 11 bases are shared with TRBD2. Trimming took 4 bases from V and 6 from J; bases not matched to a gene: 5. The CDR3 extends over 14 amino acids. From germline, CDR1 is DFQATT and CDR2 SNEGSKA (reference sequence). The CDR3 protein is CSANPSGRINEQFF. In DNA, the CDR3 is TGCAGTGCTAACCCTAGCGGGAGGATCAATGAGCAGTTCTTC.

This clonotype came up a few times. The chain has TRBV5-1 and TRBJ1-1; no clear D. V lost 4 bases and J 3 bases, leaving 10 bases between the germline ends. CDR3 length equals 13 residues. Germline CDR1 is SGHRS and CDR2 is YFSETQ. CDR3 loop: CASSLPADTEAFF. The CDR3 bases are TGCGCCAGCAGCCTCCCCGCGGACACTGAAGCTTTCTTT.

This clonotype was observed a handful of times. The chain is built from TRBV3-1 and TRBJ2-4; D ambiguous. The V gene lost 2 bases and the J gene lost 0 bases, with 8 bases spanning the gap. CDR3 length: 15 residues. Germline-derived CDR1 and CDR2 are LGHDT and YNNKEL (reference sequence). The DNA for the CDR3 is TGTGCCAGCAGCCAAAAGACTTTAGCCAAAAACATTCAGTACTTC. This translates into CASSQKTLAKNIQYF. Supplemented by reference TRBV3-1 and TRBJ2-4, the full variable domain reads DTAVSQTPKYLVTQMGNDKSIKCEQNLGHDTMYWYKQDSKKFLKIMFSYNNKELIINETVPNRFSPKSPDKAHLNLHINSLELGDSAVYFCASSQKTLAKNIQYFGAGTRLSVL.

The V gene is TRBV6-1, the J gene TRBJ1-5, with unresolved D. In germline, CDR1 is MNHNS, CDR2 SASEGT. With 0 bases removed from V and 6 bases from J, the gap between germline ends came to 6 bases. CDR3 length: 13 amino acids. The CDR3 DNA sequence: TGTGCCAGCAGTGAAGCGCTTCGTCAGCCCCAGCATTTT. It is translated as CASSEALRQPQHF.

This clonotype appeared many times. The chain links TRBV5-1 to TRBJ2-1, with TRBD1 identical over 7 bases. CDR1 SGHRS and CDR2 YFSETQ come from the germline V gene. The CDR3 contains 13 residues. The junction had 2 bases not matched to a gene; V was cut back by 5 bases and J by 3 bases. The CDR3: CASRAGGYNEQFF. The CDR3 region has the DNA TGCGCCAGCAGGGCAGGGGGCTACAATGAGCAGTTCTTC.

In this sample, this clonotype turned up a few times. The chain uses TRBV7-9 and TRBJ2-1; D unclear. This CDR3 contains 11 residues. V was trimmed by 5 bases and J by 9 bases, leaving 8 bases between them. CDR1 and CDR2 from the germline V gene are SEHNR and FQNEAQ (reference sequence). The CDR3 DNA sequence: TGTGCCAGCAGCCAAATGAGTGAGCAGTTCTTC. Translation gives CASSQMSEQFF. The full variable domain, rest sourced from reference TRBV7-9 and TRBJ2-1, is DTGVSQNPRHKITKRGQNVTFRCDPISEHNRLYWYRQTLGQGPEFLTYFQNEAQLEKSRLLSDRFSAERPKGSFSTLEIQRTEQGDSAMYLCASSQMSEQFFGPGTRLTVL.

The rearrangement links TRBV5-1 to TRBJ1-2, with no clear D. Trimming stripped 0 bases from V and 5 bases from J, with 11 bases between. Germline CDR1 and CDR2: SGHRS and YFSETQ. This CDR3 is built from 14 residues. CDR3 nucleotide sequence: TGCGCCAGCAGCTTGGTGGGCCGAGGATATGGCTACACCTTC. Amino acid sequence: CASSLVGRGYGYTF.

This chain uses TRBV6-1 with TRBJ2-7, with 9 positions matching TRBD1. CDR1 is MNHNS and CDR2 is SASEGT in the germline V gene. V lost 5 bases, J lost 1 base, and 12 bases stayed unmatched. This CDR3 comprises 17 residues. In nucleotides, the CDR3 is TGTGCCAGCAGTCCACTTTCATGGACAGGGGTTTCCTACGAGCAGTACTTC. Translation: CASSPLSWTGVSYEQYF.